Shown below are 3 T cell receptor beta chains from a single sample sequenced in a study of T cell responses to AZD1222 COVID-19 vaccine. Repertoires were generated with immunoSEQ multiplex PCR, while TCRdb's copy carries only in-frame clones and drops some. Altogether about 70,000 clones are present, approximately 90% being singletons, with the ten largest covering roughly 5%. Here the sequenced sample was peripheral blood, taken 28 days after the second dose of the MenACWY control vaccine. The source of these receptors is an adult who received the MenACWY meningococcal vaccine as a control.

The chain employs TRBV27 and TRBJ2-7, with 7 bases that match TRBD2. This CDR3 spans 17 amino acids. V shed 0 bases, J shed 0 bases, and the junction held 8 bases outside the gene matches. Per germline, CDR1 MNHEY and CDR2 SMNVEV (reference sequence). The CDR3 DNA sequence: TGTGCCAGCAGTTTATCGGCCCGGGGGGTTAGCTCCTACGAGCAGTACTTC. Translated: CASSLSARGVSSYEQYF.

This rearrangement joins TRBV7-2 to TRBJ1-1; no clear D. V shed 3 bases and J shed 8 bases, with 7 bases lying between them. The CDR3 extends over 11 amino acids. From germline, CDR1 is SGHTA and CDR2 FQGNSA. CDR3 sequence (DNA): TGTGCCAGCAGCTTTCTGGACGAAGCTTTCTTT. Protein product: CASSFLDEAFF. Filled out from reference TRBV7-2 and TRBJ1-1, the complete variable domain reads GAGVSQSPSNKVTEKGKDVELRCDPISGHTALYWYRQSLGQGLEFLIYFQGNSAPDKSGLPSDRFSAERTGGSVSTLTIQRTQQEDSAVYLCASSFLDEAFFGQGTRLTVV.

The chain recombines TRBV3-1 (or the pseudogene TRBV3-2) with TRBJ1-5; maybe TRBD1 (6 bases). Germline-derived CDR1 and CDR2 are LGHDT and YNNKEL (reference sequence). CDR3 length: 16 amino acids. Trimming stripped 0 bases from V and 5 bases from J, with 14 bases between. The CDR3, as DNA: TGTGCCAGCAGCCAAGATATCGGGGGCGCATATCAGCCCCAGCATTTT. Its protein product is CASSQDIGGAYQPQHF.